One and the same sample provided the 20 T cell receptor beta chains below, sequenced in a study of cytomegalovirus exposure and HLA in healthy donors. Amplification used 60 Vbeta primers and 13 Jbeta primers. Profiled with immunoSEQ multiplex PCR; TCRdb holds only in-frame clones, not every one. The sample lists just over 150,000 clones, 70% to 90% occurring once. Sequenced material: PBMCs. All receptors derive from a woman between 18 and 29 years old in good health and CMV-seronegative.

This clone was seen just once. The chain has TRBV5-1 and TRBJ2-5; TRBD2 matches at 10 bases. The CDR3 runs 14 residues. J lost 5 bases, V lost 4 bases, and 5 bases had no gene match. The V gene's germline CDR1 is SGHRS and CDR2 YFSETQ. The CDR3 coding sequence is TGCGCCAGCAGCCCCAGCGGGGGGGTTGAGACCCAGTACTTC. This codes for CASSPSGGVETQYF.

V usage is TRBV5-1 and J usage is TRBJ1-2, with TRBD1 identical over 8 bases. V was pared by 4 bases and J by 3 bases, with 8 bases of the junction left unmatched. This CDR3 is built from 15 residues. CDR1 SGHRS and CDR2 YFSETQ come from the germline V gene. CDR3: CASSRFDRGDYGYTF. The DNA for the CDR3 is TGCGCCAGCAGCAGATTTGACAGGGGAGACTATGGCTACACCTTC.

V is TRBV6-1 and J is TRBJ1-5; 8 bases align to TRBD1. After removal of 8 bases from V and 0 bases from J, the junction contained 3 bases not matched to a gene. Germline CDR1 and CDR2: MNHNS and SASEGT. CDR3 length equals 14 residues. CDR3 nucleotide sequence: TGTGCCAGCCAGGGGGCTAATAGCAATCAGCCCCAGCATTTT. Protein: CASQGANSNQPQHF.

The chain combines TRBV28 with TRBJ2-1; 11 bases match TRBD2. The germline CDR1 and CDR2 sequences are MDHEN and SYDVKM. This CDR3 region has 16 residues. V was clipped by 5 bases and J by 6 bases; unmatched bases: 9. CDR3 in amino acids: CASSPRLAGLINEQFF. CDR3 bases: TGTGCCAGCAGTCCCCGACTAGCGGGGCTGATCAATGAGCAGTTCTTC.

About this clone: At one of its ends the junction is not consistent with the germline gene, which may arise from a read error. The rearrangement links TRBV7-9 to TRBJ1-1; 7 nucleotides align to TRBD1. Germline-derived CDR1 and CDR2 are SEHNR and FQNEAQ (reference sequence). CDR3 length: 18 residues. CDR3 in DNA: TGTTCCAGCAGCTTGGATACCTTACTGACAGGGATGAACACTGAAGCTTTCTTT. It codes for CSSSLDTLLTGMNTEAFF.

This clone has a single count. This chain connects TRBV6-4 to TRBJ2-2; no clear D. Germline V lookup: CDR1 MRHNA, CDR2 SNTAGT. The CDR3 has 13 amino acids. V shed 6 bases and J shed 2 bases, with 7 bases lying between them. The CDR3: CASSRKNTGELFF. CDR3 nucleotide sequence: TGTGCCAGCAGCAGAAAAAACACCGGGGAGCTGTTTTTT.

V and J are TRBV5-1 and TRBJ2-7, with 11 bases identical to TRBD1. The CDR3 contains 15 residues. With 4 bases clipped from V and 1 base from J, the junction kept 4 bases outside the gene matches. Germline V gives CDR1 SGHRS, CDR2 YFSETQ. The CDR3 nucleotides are TGCGCCAGCAGCGGTGGACAGGGGGCTTCCTACGAGCAGTACTTC. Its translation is CASSGGQGASYEQYF.

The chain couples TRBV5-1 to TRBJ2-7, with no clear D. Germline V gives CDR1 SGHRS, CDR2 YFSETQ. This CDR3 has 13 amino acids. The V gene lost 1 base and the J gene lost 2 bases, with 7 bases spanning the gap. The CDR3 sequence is CASSLNSPYEQYF. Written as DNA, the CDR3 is TGCGCCAGCAGCTTGAACAGCCCCTACGAGCAGTACTTC.

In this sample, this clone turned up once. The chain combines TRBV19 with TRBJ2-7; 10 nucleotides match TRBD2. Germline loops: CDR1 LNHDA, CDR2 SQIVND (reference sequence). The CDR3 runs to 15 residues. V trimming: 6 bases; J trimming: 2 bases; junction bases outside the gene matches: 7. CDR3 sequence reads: CASRSLAGLTYEQYF. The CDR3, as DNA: TGTGCCAGTAGGTCACTAGCGGGGCTAACCTACGAGCAGTACTTC.

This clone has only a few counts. The CDR3 is CASSPQGLGPEAFF. The CDR3 nucleotides read TGTGCCAGTAGTCCCCAGGGGTTGGGACCTGAAGCTTTCTTT. The chain is built from TRBV19 and TRBJ1-1; a possible D gene is TRBD1 (6 bases). There are 14 residues in the CDR3. With 5 bases removed from V and 6 bases from J, the gap between germline ends came to 16 bases. Germline loops: CDR1 LNHDA, CDR2 SQIVND (reference sequence).

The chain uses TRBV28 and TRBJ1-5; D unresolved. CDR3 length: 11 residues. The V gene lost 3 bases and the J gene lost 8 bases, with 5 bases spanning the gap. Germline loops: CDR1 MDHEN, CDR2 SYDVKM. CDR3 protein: CASSFLEPQHF. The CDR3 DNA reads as TGTGCCAGCAGTTTCTTAGAGCCCCAGCATTTT.

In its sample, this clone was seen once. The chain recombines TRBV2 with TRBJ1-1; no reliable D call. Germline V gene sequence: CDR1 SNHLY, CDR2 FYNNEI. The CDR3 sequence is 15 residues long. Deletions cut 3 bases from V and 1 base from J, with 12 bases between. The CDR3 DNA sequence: TGTGCCAGCAGTGACGGGTCTTCCGGGAACACTGAAGCTTTCTTT. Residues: CASSDGSSGNTEAFF.

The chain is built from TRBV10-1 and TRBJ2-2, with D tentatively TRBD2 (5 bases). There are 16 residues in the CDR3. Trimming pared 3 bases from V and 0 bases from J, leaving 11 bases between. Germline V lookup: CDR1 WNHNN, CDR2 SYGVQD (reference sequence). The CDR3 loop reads CASSEVLDSNTGELFF. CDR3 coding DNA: TGCGCCAGCAGTGAAGTTTTGGACTCGAACACCGGGGAGCTGTTTTTT.

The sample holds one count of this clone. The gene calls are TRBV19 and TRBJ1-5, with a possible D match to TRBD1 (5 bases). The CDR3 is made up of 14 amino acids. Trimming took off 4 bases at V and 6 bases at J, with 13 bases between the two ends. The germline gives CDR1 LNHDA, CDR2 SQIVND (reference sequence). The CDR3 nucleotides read TGTGCCAGTAGTAACCGGGACTACGGTCAGCCCCAGCATTTT. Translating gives CASSNRDYGQPQHF. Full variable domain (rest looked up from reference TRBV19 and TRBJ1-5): DGGITQSPKYLFRKEGQNVTLSCEQNLNHDAMYWYRQDPGQGLRLIYYSQIVNDFQKGDIAEGYSVSREKKESFPLTVTSAQKNPTAFYLCASSNRDYGQPQHFGDGTRLSIL.

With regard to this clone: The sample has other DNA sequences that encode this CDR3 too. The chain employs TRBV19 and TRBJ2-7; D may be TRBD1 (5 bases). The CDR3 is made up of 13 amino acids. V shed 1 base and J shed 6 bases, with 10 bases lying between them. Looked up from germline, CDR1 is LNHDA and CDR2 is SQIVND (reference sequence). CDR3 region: CASSIGTGGEQYF. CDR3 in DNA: TGTGCCAGTAGTATAGGTACAGGCGGCGAGCAGTACTTC.

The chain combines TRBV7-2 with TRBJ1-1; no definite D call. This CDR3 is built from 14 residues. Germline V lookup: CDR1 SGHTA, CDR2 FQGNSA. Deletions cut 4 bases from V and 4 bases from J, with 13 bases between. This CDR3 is CASSSAEGGTEAFF. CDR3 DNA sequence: TGTGCCAGCAGCTCAGCAGAGGGAGGCACTGAAGCTTTCTTT.

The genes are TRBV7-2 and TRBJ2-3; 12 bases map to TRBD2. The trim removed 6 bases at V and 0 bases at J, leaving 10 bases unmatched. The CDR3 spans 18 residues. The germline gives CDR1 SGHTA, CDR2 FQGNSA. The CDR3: CASSYQPSGGASTDTQYF. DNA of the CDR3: TGTGCCAGCAGTTACCAACCTAGCGGGGGGGCTAGCACAGATACGCAGTATTTT.

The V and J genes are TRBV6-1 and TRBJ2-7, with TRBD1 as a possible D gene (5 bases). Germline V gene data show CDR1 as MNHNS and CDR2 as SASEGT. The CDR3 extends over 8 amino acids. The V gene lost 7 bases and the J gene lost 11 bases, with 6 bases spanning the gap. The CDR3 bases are TGTGCCAGCAAAGGGGAGTACTTC. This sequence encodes CASKGEYF.

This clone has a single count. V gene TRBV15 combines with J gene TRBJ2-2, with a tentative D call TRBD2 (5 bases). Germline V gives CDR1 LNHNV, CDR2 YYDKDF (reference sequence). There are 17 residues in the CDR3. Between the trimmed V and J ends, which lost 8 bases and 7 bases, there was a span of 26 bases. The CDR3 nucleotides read TGTGCCACCGATGATCGCATTGGAGGTACGGGCCTCGGGGAGCTGTTTTTT. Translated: CATDDRIGGTGLGELFF. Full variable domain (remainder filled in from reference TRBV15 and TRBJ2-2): DAMVIQNPRYQVTQFGKPVTLSCSQTLNHNVMYWYQQKSSQAPKLLFHYYDKDFNNEADTPDNFQSRRPNTSFCFLDIRSPGLGDTAMYLCATDDRIGGTGLGELFFGEGSRLTVL.

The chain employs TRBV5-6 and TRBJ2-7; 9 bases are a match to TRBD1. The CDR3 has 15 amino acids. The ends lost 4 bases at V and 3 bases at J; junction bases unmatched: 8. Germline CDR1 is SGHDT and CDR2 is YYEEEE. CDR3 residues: CASSPGDRELYEQYF. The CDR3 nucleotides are TGTGCCAGCAGCCCGGGGGACAGGGAACTCTACGAGCAGTACTTC.